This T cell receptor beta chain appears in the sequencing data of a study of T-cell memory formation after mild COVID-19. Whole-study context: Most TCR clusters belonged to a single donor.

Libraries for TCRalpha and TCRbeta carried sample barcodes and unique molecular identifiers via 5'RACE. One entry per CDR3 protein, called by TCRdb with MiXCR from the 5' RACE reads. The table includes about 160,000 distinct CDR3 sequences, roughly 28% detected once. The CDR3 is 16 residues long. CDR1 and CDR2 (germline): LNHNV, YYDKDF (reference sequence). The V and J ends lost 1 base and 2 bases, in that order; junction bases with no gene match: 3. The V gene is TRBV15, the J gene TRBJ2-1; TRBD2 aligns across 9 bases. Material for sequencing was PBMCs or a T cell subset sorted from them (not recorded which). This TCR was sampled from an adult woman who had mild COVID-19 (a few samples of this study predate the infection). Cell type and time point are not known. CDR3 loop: CATSRGAGGTYNEQFF. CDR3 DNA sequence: TGTGCCACCAGCAGAGGAGCGGGGGGAACCTACAATGAGCAGTTCTTC.